A selection of T cell receptor beta chains follows, all from one sample in a study of CD8+ T cells in alopecia areata. Measured with immunoSEQ multiplex PCR; TCRdb has only the in-frame clones, and not every one. The sample comprises 180,000 or so clones, 58% of which are singletons, and under 7% rests with the top ten. Sequencing used CD4+ T cells sorted from blood, obtained at week 24, from a patient treated with tofacitinib. These receptors all come from a human donor with alopecia areata. Each CDR3 is given with its conserved first and last residue. A D gene is named only where the DNA matches it firmly. Not every row has a clone size; where given, it reads once, few, many or a size class.

once TRBJ2-2 TRBV27 TRBD1 TGTGCCAGCAGTTTATTCCCACAGGGGGCGGGCACCGGGGAGCTGTTTTTT CASSLFPQGAGTGELFF
. TRBJ2-3 TRBV5-1 . TGCGCCAGCAGCTTGGACAGAGGCACAGATACGCAGTATTTT CASSLDRGTDTQYF
. TRBJ2-3 TRBV18 TRBD2 TGTGCCAGCTCACCCTTAGCGGGGGCCAACACAGATACGCAGTATTTT CASSPLAGANTDTQYF
. TRBJ2-5 TRBV5-1 TRBD2 TGCGCCAGCAGCGTGGGACTAGCGGACCAAGAGACCCAGTACTTC CASSVGLADQETQYF
. TRBJ2-5 TRBV10-3 TRBD1 TGTGCCATCACCAAGGGGGCGCGGGAGACCCAGTACTTC CAITKGARETQYF
. TRBJ2-3 TRBV19 . TGTGCCAGTAGGGCTGCTAGCACAGATACGCAGTATTTT CASRAASTDTQYF
. TRBJ1-1 TRBV1 . TGCACCAGCAGCCACGGGAGGTTTAGGGTACAGCGGACCGGGATGAACACTGAAGCTTTCTTT CTSSHGRFRVQRTGMNTEAFF
few TRBJ1-4 TRBV28 . TGTGCCAGCAGACTAAACAATGAAAAACTGTTTTTT CASRLNNEKLFF
. TRBJ1-2 TRBV2 TRBD1 TGTGCCAGCAGCGAGGACAGGGGCCTCTATGGCTACACCTTC CASSEDRGLYGYTF
. TRBJ2-1 TRBV7-3 TRBD2 TGTGCCAGCAGCTTATCGCGGGAGTCGGGAAATGAGCAGTTCTTC CASSLSRESGNEQFF
. TRBJ1-5 TRBV7-9 . TGTGCCAGCAGCCCCCGTTCCCATCAGCCCCAGCATTTT CASSPRSHQPQHF
. TRBJ2-1 TRBV7-6 TRBD1 TGTGCCAGCAGCCCCGGACAGGGAGGCAATGAGCAGTTCTTC CASSPGQGGNEQFF
few TRBJ1-4 TRBV10-3 . TGTGCCATAGCGGGCAGGGGAGACGAAAAACTGTTTTTT CAIAGRGDEKLFF
. TRBJ2-7 TRBV4-2 . TGTGCCAGCAGCCCAACAGACGCCCCCGGGGGAGAGCAGTACTTC CASSPTDAPGGEQYF
few TRBJ1-1 TRBV9 . TGTGCCAGCATCGGGGGGTACGGGAACACTGAAGCTTTCTTT CASIGGYGNTEAFF
. TRBJ2-5 TRBV15 TRBD1 TGTGCCACCAGCAGACTGGGGACAGGGGGCTTGGAGACCCAGTACTTC CATSRLGTGGLETQYF
. TRBJ2-3 TRBV5-4 . TGTGCCAGCAGCTTGTCAAAGGCTGGCACAGATACGCAGTATTTT CASSLSKAGTDTQYF
. TRBJ2-6 TRBV4-1 . TGCGCCAGCAGCCCGGGCCCAACCGTGTCTGGGGCCAACGTCCTGACTTTC CASSPGPTVSGANVLTF
. TRBJ1-2 TRBV30 TRBD1 TGTGCCTGGAGTGTAAAGCGTCAGGGGGCTGGTGGCTACACCTTC CAWSVKRQGAGGYTF
. TRBJ2-5 TRBV7-9 . TGTGCCAGCAGCCAGACCCCGACCCCGGAGACCCAGTACTTC CASSQTPTPETQYF
. TRBJ2-1 TRBV9 . TGTGCCAGCAGCATCAAATCCGGGACGGGCTACAATGAGCAGTTCTTC CASSIKSGTGYNEQFF
. TRBJ2-1 TRBV10-3 TRBD2 TGTGCCATCAGTGAGGCTAGCGGGAGGTACAATGAGCAGTTCTTC CAISEASGRYNEQFF
once TRBJ2-7 TRBV27 TRBD1 TGTGCCAGCAGTTTATCGCACCCGGGACAGGGACCGTACGAGCAGTACTTC CASSLSHPGQGPYEQYF
. TRBJ1-5 TRBV6-5 . TGTGCCAGCAGTTACGATAGCAATCAGCCCCAGCATTTT CASSYDSNQPQHF
few TRBJ1-5 TRBV9 . TGTGCCAGCAGCGTGGGGTCTGGCAATCAGCCCCAGCATTTT CASSVGSGNQPQHF
. TRBJ2-7 TRBV7-2 TRBD2 TGTGCCAGCAGCAGTAGCGGGGGGGATCGGGAGCAGTACTTC CASSSSGGDREQYF
few TRBJ2-3 TRBV7-2 TRBD2 TGTGCCAGCAGCTTACGGCTAGCGGGACCATATGGGGGCACAGATACGCAGTATTTT CASSLRLAGPYGGTDTQYF
. TRBJ1-2 TRBV20-1 . TGCAGTGCTCCTATAGGACAGCCATACACCTTC CSAPIGQPYTF
few TRBJ2-2 TRBV29-1 TRBD1 TGCAGCGTTCGGGACAGGGGGGACACCGGGGAGCTGTTTTTT CSVRDRGDTGELFF
. TRBJ2-1 TRBV18 TRBD2 TGTGCCAGCTCACCTCTTAGCGGGAGGGCCACAAATGAGCAGTTCTTC CASSPLSGRATNEQFF
. TRBJ2-1 TRBV29-1 TRBD2 TGCAGTCATGCGGACGCGGGGGGGCCCAATGAGCAGTTCTTC CSHADAGGPNEQFF
. TRBJ2-5 TRBV5-6 . TGTGCCAGCAGCTCCCTCCGGGCAGGCGAGACCCAGTACTTC CASSSLRAGETQYF